This entry concerns a single T cell receptor (beta chain). The CDR3 sequence is 14 residues long. Germline V gene sequence: CDR1 MDHEN, CDR2 SYDVKM. Trimming stripped 2 bases from V and 0 bases from J, with 5 bases between. These data are taken from a study of technical replicates of blood from a few donors. Some clones are missing from TCRdb's copy, which holds only in-frame ones; the method was immunoSEQ multiplex PCR. The sample has approximately 78,000 clones, 95% seen once. Sequences were obtained from T cells isolated from PBMCs. The J gene is TRBJ1-5, the V gene TRBV28; D is uncertain. This clonotype was obtained from a human donor in good health. CDR3 protein: CASSLLLSNQPQHF. CDR3 in DNA: TGTGCCAGCAGTTTACTCCTTAGCAATCAGCCCCAGCATTTT.